This TCR beta chain is from a study of T-cell reconstitution after alpha-beta-depleted transplantation in children. CDR1 MNHNS and CDR2 SASEGT come from the germline V gene. V lost 5 bases and J 7 bases, leaving 11 bases between the germline ends. This CDR3 is 13 amino acids long. Unique molecular identifiers were built into the TCRbeta library. TCRdb reanalysed the PCR reads using MiXCR and keeps one entry per CDR3 protein. This repertoire shows approximately 980,000 distinct CDR3 sequences, under 30% found once; its top ten account for roughly 30%. The table lists this clonotype with many counts. Source: PBMCs, mostly from graft donor cells, taken 360 days after TCRalphabeta/CD19-depleted stem cell transplant. This chain connects TRBV6-1 to TRBJ2-2; D is unresolved. The source of this sequence is a boy under three years old who had a stem cell transplant for SCID, so the T cells may come from the graft donor. CDR3 sequence (DNA): TGTGCCAGCAGTCCGCTGTGGTACGGGGAGCTGTTTTTT. As protein: CASSPLWYGELFF.